Shown below are 30 T cell receptor beta chains from a single sample sequenced in a study of blood T cells in healthy people across ages. A sample-barcoded 5' primer and a J-beta primer mix were used in a second PCR of roughly 6 to 12 cycles. TCRdb re-derived calls from the 5' RACE reads in MiXCR, one entry per CDR3 protein. Of some 1.5 million distinct CDR3 sequences in the sample, around 40% are singletons; the top ten hold about 4.1%. The sequencing input was blood. These receptors all come from a young woman in good health.

In DNA, the CDR3 is TGTGCCAGCAGCGAACCGGCAGGGGGCTATGGCTACACCTTC. Translation: CASSEPAGGYGYTF. The chain employs TRBV7-2 and TRBJ1-2; 7 positions agree with TRBD1. This CDR3 spans 14 amino acids. Germline trimming cut 5 bases from V and 4 bases from J; bases unmatched to any gene: 7. Germline-derived CDR1 and CDR2 are SGHTA and FQGNSA.

The chain carries TRBV20-1 and TRBJ1-1; a weak D match, TRBD1 (6 bases). The CDR3 loop spans 13 amino acids. Germline assignment: CDR1 DFQATT and CDR2 SNEGSKA (reference sequence). The V end was cut by 1 base, the J end by 6 bases, with 12 bases between. The CDR3 region is CSARGLGGAEAFF. CDR3 coding DNA: TGCAGTGCTAGAGGGCTCGGGGGCGCTGAAGCTTTCTTT.

In this sample, this clonotype turned up once. This sequence joins TRBV7-9 and TRBJ1-2; D gene uncertain. Trimming removed 5 bases from V and 8 bases from J, with 21 bases in between. The CDR3 has 15 residues. From germline, CDR1 is SEHNR and CDR2 FQNEAQ (reference sequence). The DNA of the CDR3 is TGTGCCAGCAGCCCAAACATTGACGGGCTCGGAGGCTACACCTTC. It is translated as CASSPNIDGLGGYTF.

This clonotype was picked up one time. This sequence joins TRBV2 and TRBJ1-1; D not certain. The CDR3 runs to 12 residues. CDR1 SNHLY and CDR2 FYNNEI come from the germline V gene. The V end was cut by 8 bases, the J end by 4 bases, with 11 bases between. As DNA, the CDR3 is TGTGCCAGCGGGAGGGCGGGCACTGAAGCTTTCTTT. Residues: CASGRAGTEAFF.

In this sample, this clonotype turned up a few times. The genes are TRBV11-2 and TRBJ1-1; TRBD1 might be the D (5 bases). Trimming took off 1 base at V and 1 base at J, with 13 bases between the two ends. CDR1 SGHAT and CDR2 FQNNGV come from the germline V gene. There are 16 residues in the CDR3. The CDR3 region has the DNA TGTGCCAGCAGCTTAGTCGCGGGACGGTGGAACACTGAAGCTTTCTTT. Encoded protein: CASSLVAGRWNTEAFF.

The chain couples TRBV6-5 to TRBJ2-5, with 7 bases that match TRBD1. V shed 7 bases, J shed 0 bases, and the junction held 8 bases outside the gene matches. CDR1 and CDR2 (germline): MNHEY, SVGAGI. This CDR3 spans 15 amino acids. The CDR3 DNA reads as TGTGCCAGCACATCCCTTAGGGGGCACCAAGAGACCCAGTACTTC. Protein sequence: CASTSLRGHQETQYF.

This clonotype was counted a single time. A read error may produce the germline difference seen at one junction end. The V call is TRBV4-2, the J call TRBJ2-1; 10 nucleotides agree with TRBD2. The CDR3 totals 17 residues. Germline V gene lookup returns CDR1 LGHNA and CDR2 YNFKEQ. CDR3 residues: CASSQDRTSGVYNKQFF. Here the CDR3 DNA reads TGTGCCAGCAGCCAAGATCGCACTAGCGGGGTCTACAATAAGCAGTTCTTC.

Only a few counts were recorded for this clonotype. This chain uses TRBV6-6 with TRBJ1-6; perhaps TRBD1 as D (6 bases). Germline V gives CDR1 MNHNY, CDR2 SVGAGI (reference sequence). This CDR3 has 16 amino acids. Trimming left V 5 bases short and J 7 bases short, with 18 bases between. CDR3 sequence (DNA): TGTGCCAGCAGTGCGCGAAACAGGGTCCTAAATTCACCCCTCCACTTT. It specifies CASSARNRVLNSPLHF.

This sequence joins TRBV29-1 and TRBJ2-2, with 11 bases that match TRBD2. The J segment lost 7 bases and the V segment lost 5 bases, leaving 6 bases of the junction unmatched. This CDR3 contains 14 residues. CDR1 and CDR2 (germline): SQVTM, ANQGSEA. CDR3 protein: CSVTSGRIDGELFF. CDR3 DNA sequence: TGCAGCGTTACTAGCGGGAGAATTGACGGGGAGCTGTTTTTT.

V gene TRBV7-2 combines with J gene TRBJ1-1; D not certain. This CDR3 is built from 14 residues. The germline V gene encodes CDR1 SGHTA and CDR2 FQGNSA. V gave up 2 bases and J gave up 2 bases, with 9 bases separating them. Here the CDR3 DNA reads TGTGCCAGCAGCTTACGATACAGTAACACTGAAGCTTTCTTT. It translates to CASSLRYSNTEAFF.

The J gene is TRBJ2-5, the V gene TRBV6-5; a weak D match, TRBD2 (6 bases). This CDR3 comprises 14 residues. V gave up 6 bases and J gave up 1 base, with 12 bases separating them. The germline V gene has CDR1 MNHEY and CDR2 SVGAGI. This CDR3 reads CASSPWRGQETQYF. CDR3 DNA: TGTGCCAGCAGCCCCTGGAGGGGCCAAGAGACCCAGTACTTC.

J is TRBJ1-2 and V is TRBV2; TRBD1 matches at 9 bases. Germline V CDR1 and CDR2: SNHLY, FYNNEI. This CDR3 has 14 residues. V was clipped by 2 bases and J by 7 bases; unmatched bases: 5. CDR3 residues: CASSEPGQGPGYTF. In nucleotides, the CDR3 is TGTGCCAGCAGTGAACCGGGACAGGGACCTGGCTACACCTTC.

The chain carries TRBV4-2 and TRBJ1-1; D not resolved. The CDR3 is 14 amino acids. V was cut by 2 bases and J by 1 base, with 8 bases left in between. CDR1 is LGHNA, CDR2 YNFKEQ, per germline. The CDR3 here is CASSQPWGNTEAFF. The CDR3 nucleotides are TGTGCCAGCAGCCAACCTTGGGGGAACACTGAAGCTTTCTTT.

This chain links TRBV27 with TRBJ1-1; D may be TRBD1 (6 bases). Trimming removed 8 bases from V and 0 bases from J, with 13 bases in between. The germline V gene has CDR1 MNHEY and CDR2 SMNVEV (reference sequence). This CDR3 region has 14 residues. In DNA, the CDR3 is TGTGCCAGCCAAGGGGGGAATATGAACACTGAAGCTTTCTTT. Translation: CASQGGNMNTEAFF.

This clonotype was picked up many times. The chain is built from TRBV29-1 and TRBJ2-7; a weak D match, TRBD2 (6 bases). V lost 4 bases, J lost 2 bases, and 12 bases lay in between. There are 13 residues in the CDR3. Germline V gene data show CDR1 as SQVTM and CDR2 as ANQGSEA. CDR3 amino acids: CSVGSAGTYEQYF. CDR3 nucleotide sequence: TGCAGCGTTGGATCAGCGGGCACCTACGAGCAGTACTTC.

The chain uses TRBV27 and TRBJ1-2; 8 bases fit TRBD1. Germline lookup yields CDR1 MNHEY and CDR2 SMNVEV (reference sequence). This CDR3 spans 13 amino acids. With 5 bases clipped from V and 3 bases from J, the junction kept 2 bases outside the gene matches. In DNA, the CDR3 is TGTGCCAGCAGTGCGGGACAGGACTATGGCTACACCTTC. It is translated as CASSAGQDYGYTF.

This clonotype was seen a handful of times. The chain combines TRBV9 with TRBJ2-5, with D perhaps being TRBD1 or TRBD2 (5 bases each). The germline V and J ends were trimmed by 3 bases and 4 bases, with 16 bases remaining between them. Germline-derived CDR1 and CDR2 are SGDLS and YYNGEE. The CDR3 is 15 amino acids. CDR3 in amino acids: CASSAVGTVGETQYF. The CDR3 DNA reads as TGTGCCAGCAGCGCGGTTGGGACGGTTGGAGAGACCCAGTACTTC.

The chain couples TRBV6-2 or TRBV6-3 to TRBJ1-1; D is unclear. Trimming stripped 2 bases from V and 0 bases from J, with 10 bases between. Germline V gene sequence: CDR1 MNHEY, CDR2 SVGEGT. This CDR3 is 15 amino acids long. CDR3 bases: TGTGCCAGCAGTTACCTAGGAACGGTGAACACTGAAGCTTTCTTT. This gives the protein CASSYLGTVNTEAFF.

The gene calls are TRBV20-1 and TRBJ2-3, with 10 nucleotides matching TRBD2. Germline loops: CDR1 DFQATT, CDR2 SNEGSKA (reference sequence). J gave up 5 bases and V 6 bases, and 8 bases lay outside the gene matches. This CDR3 comprises 14 residues. The CDR3 protein is CSADLAGVKDTQYF. DNA of the CDR3: TGCAGTGCGGATCTAGCGGGAGTTAAAGATACGCAGTATTTT.

This clonotype was detected only a few times. CDR3 amino acids: CASSVQIYEQYF. The CDR3 DNA reads as TGTGCCAGCAGCGTACAGATCTACGAGCAGTACTTC. This sequence joins TRBV2 and TRBJ2-7; D is undetermined. The CDR3 runs to 12 residues. The germline V and J ends were trimmed by 6 bases and 3 bases, with 9 bases remaining between them. From germline, CDR1 is SNHLY and CDR2 FYNNEI. Full variable domain (remainder filled in from reference TRBV2 and TRBJ2-7): EPEVTQTPSHQVTQMGQEVILRCVPISNHLYFYWYRQILGQKVEFLVSFYNNEISEKSEIFDDQFSVERPDGSNFTLKIRSTKLEDSAMYFCASSVQIYEQYFGPGTRLTVT.

A remark on this clonotype: One junction end does not reproduce the germline sequence, and a read error may be involved. The chain joins TRBV4-2 to TRBJ1-1; 8 bases fit TRBD1. The CDR3 runs to 17 residues. Germline CDR1 is LGHNA and CDR2 is YNFKEQ. Written as DNA, the CDR3 is TGTGCCAGCAGACAAGAACCCCGAGACAGGGGAAACACTGAAGCTTTCTTT. Its protein product is CASRQEPRDRGNTEAFF.

This clonotype was counted between two and nine times. The chain employs TRBV4-3 and TRBJ2-7, with D hard to call. Looked up from germline, CDR1 is LGHNA and CDR2 is YSLEER. This CDR3 is 11 amino acids long. V was cut by 3 bases and J by 5 bases, with 5 bases left in between. CDR3 sequence: CASSHGDEQYF. The CDR3 DNA is TGCGCCAGCAGCCATGGAGACGAGCAGTACTTC.

This clonotype has just a few counts. The chain uses TRBV27 and TRBJ1-1; D ambiguous. This CDR3 spans 14 amino acids. CDR1 is MNHEY, CDR2 SMNVEV, per germline (reference sequence). V dropped 6 bases and J dropped 3 bases, with 14 bases sitting between them. CDR3 bases: TGTGCCAGCAGCCCTTCTGTGAGGGACACTGAAGCTTTCTTT. Translation: CASSPSVRDTEAFF.

This clonotype has just a few counts. The gene calls are TRBV27 and TRBJ1-2; possible D gene TRBD1, 5 bases. CDR3 length equals 14 residues. The V gene's germline CDR1 is MNHEY and CDR2 SMNVEV (reference sequence). Trimming took 6 bases from V and 8 from J, leaving 19 bases between them. The CDR3 coding sequence is TGTGCCAGCAGATATCTCCCCGGGACCGGGGGCTACACCTTC. It is translated as CASRYLPGTGGYTF.

This chain links TRBV29-1 with TRBJ2-1, with D perhaps matching TRBD2 (5 bases). This CDR3 is 13 amino acids long. The ends were cut back, 4 bases at V and 6 bases at J, with 13 bases in the middle. CDR1 and CDR2 (germline): SQVTM, ANQGSEA. The CDR3 bases are TGCAGCGTTGGATGGAGGTTGGGCAATGAGCAGTTCTTC. Translation: CSVGWRLGNEQFF.

The CDR3: CASRTGTEFGEQFF. The CDR3 nucleotides read TGTGCCAGCAGAACCGGGACAGAATTTGGTGAGCAGTTCTTC. The chain uses TRBV6-5 and TRBJ2-1, with 7 positions matching TRBD1. The CDR3 length is 14 residues. Trimming cost V 6 bases and J 9 bases; bases outside gene matches: 11. The germline V gene has CDR1 MNHEY and CDR2 SVGAGI.

This chain uses TRBV7-2 with TRBJ2-5; perhaps TRBD2 as D (5 bases). In germline, CDR1 is SGHTA, CDR2 FQGNSA. CDR3 length equals 14 residues. The V end was cut by 5 bases, the J end by 13 bases, with 23 bases between. The CDR3 loop is CASSASLLRGTPYF. CDR3 sequence (DNA): TGTGCCAGCAGCGCTAGCCTTCTTCGCGGCACGCCGTACTTC.

J is TRBJ1-2 and V is TRBV10-3, with D unresolved. Deletions cut 2 bases from V and 2 bases from J, with 6 bases between. CDR3 length equals 13 residues. Looked up from germline, CDR1 is ENHRY and CDR2 is SYGVKD. CDR3 DNA: TGTGCCATCAGTGAGGACGGAAACTATGGCTACACCTTC. Its translation is CAISEDGNYGYTF.

In its sample, this clonotype was seen a few times. The chain has TRBV28 and TRBJ2-7, with a possible D match to TRBD1 (5 bases). Germline lookup yields CDR1 MDHEN and CDR2 SYDVKM. The CDR3 spans 16 residues. V lost 6 bases and J lost 7, with 25 bases in between. CDR3 nucleotides: TGTGCCAGCAGCTACCACTCAGGGTCGGGTCAGGGTGAGCAGTACTTC. It specifies CASSYHSGSGQGEQYF. The variable domain in full, with the rest retrieved from reference TRBV28 and TRBJ2-7, is DVKVTQSSRYLVKRTGEKVFLECVQDMDHENMFWYRQDPGLGLRLIYFSYDVKMKEKGDIPEGYSVSREKKERFSLILESASTNQTSMYLCASSYHSGSGQGEQYFGPGTRLTVT.

The chain links TRBV27 to TRBJ1-2; D gene unclear. The CDR3 has 16 amino acids. The germline V gene encodes CDR1 MNHEY and CDR2 SMNVEV (reference sequence). V was pared by 0 bases and J by 4 bases, with 15 bases between. The CDR3 here is CASSLSTVATPYGYTF. In DNA, the CDR3 is TGTGCCAGCAGTTTATCGACTGTGGCAACTCCCTATGGCTACACCTTC.